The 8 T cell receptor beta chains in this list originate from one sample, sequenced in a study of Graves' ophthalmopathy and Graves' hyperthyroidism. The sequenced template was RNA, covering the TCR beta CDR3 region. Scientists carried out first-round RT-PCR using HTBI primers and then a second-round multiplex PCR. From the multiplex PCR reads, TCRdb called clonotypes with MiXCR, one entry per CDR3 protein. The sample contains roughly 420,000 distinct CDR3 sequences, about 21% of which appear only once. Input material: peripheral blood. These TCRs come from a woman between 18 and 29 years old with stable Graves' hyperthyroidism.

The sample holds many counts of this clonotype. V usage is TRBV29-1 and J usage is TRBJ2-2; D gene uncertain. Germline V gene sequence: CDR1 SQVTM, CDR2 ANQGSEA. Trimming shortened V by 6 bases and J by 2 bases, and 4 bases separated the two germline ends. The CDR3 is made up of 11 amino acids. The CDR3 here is CSVRNTGELFF. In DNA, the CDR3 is TGCAGCGTCCGCAACACCGGGGAGCTGTTTTTT.

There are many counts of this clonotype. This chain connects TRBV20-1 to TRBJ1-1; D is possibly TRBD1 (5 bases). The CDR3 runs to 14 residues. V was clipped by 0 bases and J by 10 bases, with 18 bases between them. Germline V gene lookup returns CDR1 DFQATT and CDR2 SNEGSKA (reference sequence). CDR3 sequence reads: CSARDRAGIRVAFF. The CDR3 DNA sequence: TGCAGTGCTAGAGATCGGGCAGGGATCCGGGTAGCTTTCTTT.

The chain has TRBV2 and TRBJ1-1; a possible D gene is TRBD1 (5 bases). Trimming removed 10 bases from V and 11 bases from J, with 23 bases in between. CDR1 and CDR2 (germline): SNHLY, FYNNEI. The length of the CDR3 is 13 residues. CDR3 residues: CATHMELRGRAFF. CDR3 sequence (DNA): TGTGCCACCCACATGGAACTTAGGGGTCGTGCTTTCTTT.

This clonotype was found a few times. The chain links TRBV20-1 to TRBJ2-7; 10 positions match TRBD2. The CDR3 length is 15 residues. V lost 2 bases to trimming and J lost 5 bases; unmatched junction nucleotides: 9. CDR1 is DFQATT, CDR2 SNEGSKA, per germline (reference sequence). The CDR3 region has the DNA TGCAGTGCTAGAAAAGCGGGGGGGGGCCTCCACGAGCAGTACTTC. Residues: CSARKAGGGLHEQYF.

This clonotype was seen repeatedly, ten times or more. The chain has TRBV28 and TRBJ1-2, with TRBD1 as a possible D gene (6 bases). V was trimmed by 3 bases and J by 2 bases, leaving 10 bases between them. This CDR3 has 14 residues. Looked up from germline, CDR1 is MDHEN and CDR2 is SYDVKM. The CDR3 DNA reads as TGTGCCAGCAGTTTGTCTACAGGGAACTATGGCTACACCTTC. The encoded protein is CASSLSTGNYGYTF.

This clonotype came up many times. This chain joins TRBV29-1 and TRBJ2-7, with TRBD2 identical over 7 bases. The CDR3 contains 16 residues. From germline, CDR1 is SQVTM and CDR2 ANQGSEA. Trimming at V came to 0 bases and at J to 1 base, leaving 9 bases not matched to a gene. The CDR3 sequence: CSVEDTASGASYEQYF. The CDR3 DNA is TGCAGCGTTGAAGACACGGCCAGCGGGGCTTCCTACGAGCAGTACTTC.

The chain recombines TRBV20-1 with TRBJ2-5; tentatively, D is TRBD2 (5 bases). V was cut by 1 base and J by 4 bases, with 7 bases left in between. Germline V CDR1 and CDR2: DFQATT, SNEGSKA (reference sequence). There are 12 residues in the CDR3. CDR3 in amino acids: CSARGGLETQYF. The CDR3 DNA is TGCAGTGCTAGAGGCGGGTTAGAGACCCAGTACTTC.

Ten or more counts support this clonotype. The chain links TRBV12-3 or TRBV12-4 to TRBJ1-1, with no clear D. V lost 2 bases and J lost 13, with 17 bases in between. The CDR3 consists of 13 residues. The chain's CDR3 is CASSLWSDVWGFF. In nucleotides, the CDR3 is TGTGCCAGCAGTTTATGGTCTGACGTATGGGGTTTCTTT.